Each of the 9 T cell receptor beta chains below was sequenced from the same sample in a study of cytomegalovirus exposure and HLA in healthy donors. PCR was performed using 60 Vbeta and 13 Jbeta primers. The method was immunoSEQ multiplex PCR; TCRdb's version includes in-frame clones alone and lacks a portion of them. The sample is made up of approximately 100,000 clones, and the top ten hold about 16% of it. The sequencing sample was made of PBMCs. Receptors originate from a man aged 50 or older in good health and CMV-seropositive.

V and J are TRBV9 and TRBJ2-5; D possibly corresponds to TRBD2 (6 bases). This CDR3 has 13 amino acids. Trimming removed 4 bases from V and 2 bases from J, with 9 bases in between. Per germline, CDR1 SGDLS and CDR2 YYNGEE. This CDR3 is CASSRRDQETQYF. DNA of the CDR3: TGTGCCAGCAGCCGGCGGGATCAAGAGACCCAGTACTTC. The whole variable domain, filled in from reference TRBV9 and TRBJ2-5, reads DSGVTQTPKHLITATGQRVTLRCSPRSGDLSVYWYQQSLDQGLQFLIQYYNGEERAKGNILERFSAQQFPDLHSELNLSSLELGDSALYFCASSRRDQETQYFGPGTRLLVL.

The CDR3 DNA reads as TGCGCCAGCAGCTTTGGCTCCCTTGCCACAAGGGGTGAAAAACTGTTTTTT. It yields the protein CASSFGSLATRGEKLFF. The chain employs TRBV5-1 and TRBJ1-4; D may be TRBD1 (5 bases). Trimming took 2 bases from V and 7 from J, leaving 21 bases between them. Looked up from germline, CDR1 is SGHRS and CDR2 is YFSETQ. The CDR3 is 17 residues long.

The genes are TRBV4-3 and TRBJ2-1; 9 bases agree with TRBD2. V was clipped by 0 bases and J by 6 bases; unmatched bases: 6. CDR1 and CDR2 from the germline V gene are LGHNA and YSLEER. The CDR3 is made up of 16 amino acids. CDR3 amino acids: CASSQDWTSVTNEQFF. The CDR3 DNA reads TGCGCCAGCAGCCAAGATTGGACTAGCGTAACCAATGAGCAGTTCTTC.

V and J are TRBV19 and TRBJ2-7; 9 positions agree with TRBD1. This CDR3 contains 14 residues. V lost 5 bases, J lost 5 bases, and 7 bases stayed unmatched. Germline CDR1 is LNHDA and CDR2 is SQIVND (reference sequence). The CDR3, as DNA: TGTGCCAGTAGTTTGGGACAGGGTATCAACGAGCAGTACTTC. It encodes CASSLGQGINEQYF.

The chain couples TRBV30 to TRBJ2-7; 11 positions agree with TRBD2. The V segment lost 0 bases and the J segment 13 bases; nucleotides outside the gene matches: 11. Germline V lookup: CDR1 GTSNPN, CDR2 SVGIG (reference sequence). The CDR3 is 14 residues long. CDR3 loop: CAWSVQIAGGDLYV. In DNA, the CDR3 is TGTGCCTGGAGTGTACAGATAGCGGGAGGGGACCTTTACGTC.

The chain carries TRBV5-1 and TRBJ2-1, with 8 bases aligning to TRBD2. The ends lost 4 bases at V and 0 bases at J; junction bases unmatched: 9. The CDR3 extends over 17 amino acids. CDR1 SGHRS and CDR2 YFSETQ come from the germline V gene. The CDR3 reads CASSPLRAGASYNEQFF. CDR3 DNA sequence: TGCGCCAGCAGCCCACTGAGAGCGGGAGCCTCCTACAATGAGCAGTTCTTC.

The chain is built from TRBV28 and TRBJ1-5, with TRBD1 identical over 11 bases. The CDR3 extends over 15 amino acids. Trimming took 2 bases from V and 5 from J; bases not matched to a gene: 2. In germline, CDR1 is MDHEN, CDR2 SYDVKM. CDR3 DNA sequence: TGTGCCAGCAGTTTAGGGACAGGGGGGGATCAGCCCCAGCATTTT. It specifies CASSLGTGGDQPQHF.

The gene calls are TRBV11-2 and TRBJ2-1; perhaps TRBD2 as D (5 bases). With 7 bases removed from V and 7 bases from J, the gap between germline ends came to 20 bases. This CDR3 has 15 residues. Germline V CDR1 and CDR2: SGHAT, FQNNGV. DNA of the CDR3: TGTGCCAGCATTTTAACTAGAGGGCCGGTGAATGAGCAGTTCTTC. Residues: CASILTRGPVNEQFF. The entire variable domain, with the rest obtained from reference TRBV11-2 and TRBJ2-1, is as follows: EAGVAQSPRYKIIEKRQSVAFWCNPISGHATLYWYQQILGQGPKLLIQFQNNGVVDDSQLPKDRFSAERLKGVDSTLKIQPAKLEDSAVYLCASILTRGPVNEQFFGPGTRLTVL.

The rearrangement links TRBV5-1 to TRBJ2-5, with D possibly TRBD1 on 6 matching bases. The CDR3 totals 14 residues. Trimming removed 2 bases at V and 5 bases at J, with 13 bases between. CDR1 is SGHRS, CDR2 YFSETQ, per germline. CDR3 sequence: CASSFTERGETQYF. The CDR3 region has the DNA TGCGCCAGCAGCTTTACCGAGAGGGGGGAGACCCAGTACTTC.